This TCR beta chain was sequenced in a study of metastatic and nonmetastatic thyroid tumors. From the PCR reads, TCRdb re-called clones with MiXCR. Of about 7,900 clones in the sample, 20% to 30% were seen once. Patients were all untreated before their thyroid surgery. This clone was observed a few times. Germline V gene data show CDR1 as LNHDA and CDR2 as SQIVND (reference sequence). V lost 9 bases and J lost 5, with 10 bases in between. This CDR3 has 11 amino acids. What was sequenced was adjacent normal tissue. This receptor was taken from a female donor with papillary thyroid cancer or a benign thyroid nodule (not recorded which). Some clones in this sample may be carry-over from other donors' samples. This chain uses TRBV19 with TRBJ2-5, with unresolved D. The DNA for the CDR3 is TGTGCCAGCACGCTAGGGGAGACCCAGTACTTC. Protein product: CASTLGETQYF. The complete variable domain, with remaining parts taken from reference TRBV19 and TRBJ2-5, reads DGGITQSPKYLFRKEGQNVTLSCEQNLNHDAMYWYRQDPGQGLRLIYYSQIVNDFQKGDIAEGYSVSREKKESFPLTVTSAQKNPTAFYLCASTLGETQYFGPGTRLLVL.